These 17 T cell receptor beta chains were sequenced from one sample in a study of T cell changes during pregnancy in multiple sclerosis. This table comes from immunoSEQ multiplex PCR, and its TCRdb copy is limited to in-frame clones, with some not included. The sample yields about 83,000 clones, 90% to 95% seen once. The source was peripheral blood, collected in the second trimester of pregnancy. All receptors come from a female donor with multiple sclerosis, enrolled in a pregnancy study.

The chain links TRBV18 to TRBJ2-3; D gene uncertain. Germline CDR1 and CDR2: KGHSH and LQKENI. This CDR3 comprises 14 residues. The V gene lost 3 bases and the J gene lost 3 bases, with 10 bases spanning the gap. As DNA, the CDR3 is TGTGCCAGCTCACCGAGACACAAGACAGATACGCAGTATTTT. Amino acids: CASSPRHKTDTQYF. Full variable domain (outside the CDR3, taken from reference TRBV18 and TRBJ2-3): NAGVMQNPRHLVRRRGQEARLRCSPMKGHSHVYWYRQLPEEGLKFMVYLQKENIIDESGMPKERFSAEFPKEGPSILRIQQVVRGDSAAYFCASSPRHKTDTQYFGPGTRLTVL.

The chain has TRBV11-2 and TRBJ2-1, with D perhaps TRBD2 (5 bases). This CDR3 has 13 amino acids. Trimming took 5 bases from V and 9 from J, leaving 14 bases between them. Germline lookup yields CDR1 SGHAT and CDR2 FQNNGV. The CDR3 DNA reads TGTGCCAGCAGCCTACTAGGGAAAGGTGAGCAGTTCTTC. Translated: CASSLLGKGEQFF. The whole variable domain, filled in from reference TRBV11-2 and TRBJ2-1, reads EAGVAQSPRYKIIEKRQSVAFWCNPISGHATLYWYQQILGQGPKLLIQFQNNGVVDDSQLPKDRFSAERLKGVDSTLKIQPAKLEDSAVYLCASSLLGKGEQFFGPGTRLTVL.

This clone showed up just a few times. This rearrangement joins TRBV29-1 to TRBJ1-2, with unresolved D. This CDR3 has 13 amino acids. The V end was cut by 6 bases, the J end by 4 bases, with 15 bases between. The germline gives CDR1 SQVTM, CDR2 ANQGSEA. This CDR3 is CSVTSGSGYGYTF. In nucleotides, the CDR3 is TGCAGCGTCACCTCAGGATCAGGCTATGGCTACACCTTC.

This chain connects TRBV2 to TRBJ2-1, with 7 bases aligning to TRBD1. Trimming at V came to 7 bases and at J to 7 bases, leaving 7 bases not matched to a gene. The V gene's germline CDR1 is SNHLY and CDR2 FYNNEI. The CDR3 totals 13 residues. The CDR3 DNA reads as TGTGCCAGCACACAACAGGGGCGAAATGAGCAGTTCTTC. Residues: CASTQQGRNEQFF.

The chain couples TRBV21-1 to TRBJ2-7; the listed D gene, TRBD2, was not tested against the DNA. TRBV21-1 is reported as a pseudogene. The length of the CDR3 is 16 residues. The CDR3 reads CASSSRLAVPYYEQYF. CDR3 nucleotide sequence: TGTGCCAGCAGCTCCCGACTAGCGGTTCCCTACTACGAGCAGTACTTC.

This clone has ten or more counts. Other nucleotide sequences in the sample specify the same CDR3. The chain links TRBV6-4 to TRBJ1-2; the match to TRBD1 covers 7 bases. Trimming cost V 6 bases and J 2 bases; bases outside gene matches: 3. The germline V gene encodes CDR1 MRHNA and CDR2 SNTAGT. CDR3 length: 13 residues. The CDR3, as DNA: TGTGCCAGCAGCGAGACAGGGAACTATGGCTACACCTTC. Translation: CASSETGNYGYTF.

CDR3 residues: CASSHDNDRTNEKLFF. In nucleotides, the CDR3 is TGTGCCAGCAGCCATGATAACGACAGAACTAATGAAAAACTGTTTTTT. This chain uses TRBV14 with TRBJ1-4; possible D gene TRBD1, 5 bases. V lost 3 bases and J lost 1, with 12 bases in between. The CDR3 is 16 residues long. Germline V gene data show CDR1 as SGHDN and CDR2 as FVKESK.

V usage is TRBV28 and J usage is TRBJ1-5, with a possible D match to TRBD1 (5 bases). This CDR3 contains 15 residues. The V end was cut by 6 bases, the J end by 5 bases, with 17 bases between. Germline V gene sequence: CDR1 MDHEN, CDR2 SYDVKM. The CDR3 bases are TGTGCCAGCAGGCCCCCGACAGTAGGGGATCAGCCCCAGCATTTT. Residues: CASRPPTVGDQPQHF.

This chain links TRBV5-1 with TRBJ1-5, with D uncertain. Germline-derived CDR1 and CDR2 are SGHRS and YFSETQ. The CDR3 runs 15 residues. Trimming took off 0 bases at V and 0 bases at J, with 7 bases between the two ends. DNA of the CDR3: TGCGCCAGCAGCTTGGGAGGTTATAGCAATCAGCCCCAGCATTTT. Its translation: CASSLGGYSNQPQHF.

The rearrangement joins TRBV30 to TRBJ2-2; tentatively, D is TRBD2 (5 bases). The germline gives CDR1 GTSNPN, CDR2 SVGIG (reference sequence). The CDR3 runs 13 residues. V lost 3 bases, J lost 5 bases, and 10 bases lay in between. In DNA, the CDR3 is TGTGCCTGGAGGGGGAGCGGAACCGGGGAGCTGTTTTTT. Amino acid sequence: CAWRGSGTGELFF. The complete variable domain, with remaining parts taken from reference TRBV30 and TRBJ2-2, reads SQTIHQWPATLVQPVGSPLSLECTVEGTSNPNLYWYRQAAGRGLQLLFYSVGIGQISSEVPQNLSASRPQDRQFILSSKKLLLSDSGFYLCAWRGSGTGELFFGEGSRLTVL.

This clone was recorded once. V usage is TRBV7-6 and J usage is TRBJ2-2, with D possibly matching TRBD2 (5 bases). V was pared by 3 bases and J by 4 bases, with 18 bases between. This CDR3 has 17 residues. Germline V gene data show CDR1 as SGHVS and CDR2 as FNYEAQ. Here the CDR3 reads CASSLVSWAAGTGELFF. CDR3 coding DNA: TGTGCCAGCAGCTTGGTGTCGTGGGCGGCGGGCACCGGGGAGCTGTTTTTT. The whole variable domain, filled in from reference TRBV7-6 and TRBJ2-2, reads GAGVSQSPRYKVTKRGQDVALRCDPISGHVSLYWYRQALGQGPEFLTYFNYEAQQDKSGLPNDRFSAERPEGSISTLTIQRTEQRDSAMYRCASSLVSWAAGTGELFFGEGSRLTVL.

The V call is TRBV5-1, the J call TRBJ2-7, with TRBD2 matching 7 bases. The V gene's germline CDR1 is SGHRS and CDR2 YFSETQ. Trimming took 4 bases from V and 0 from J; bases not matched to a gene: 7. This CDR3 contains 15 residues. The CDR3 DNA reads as TGCGCCAGCAGCGGAGGACTAGAGGTCTCCTACGAGCAGTACTTC. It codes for CASSGGLEVSYEQYF.

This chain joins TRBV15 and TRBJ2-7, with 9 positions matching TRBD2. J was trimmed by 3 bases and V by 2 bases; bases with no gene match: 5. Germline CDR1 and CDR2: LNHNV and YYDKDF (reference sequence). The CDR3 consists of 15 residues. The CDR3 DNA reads TGTGCCACCAGCAGATCCTTTAGCGGGAGCTACGAGCAGTACTTC. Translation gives CATSRSFSGSYEQYF.

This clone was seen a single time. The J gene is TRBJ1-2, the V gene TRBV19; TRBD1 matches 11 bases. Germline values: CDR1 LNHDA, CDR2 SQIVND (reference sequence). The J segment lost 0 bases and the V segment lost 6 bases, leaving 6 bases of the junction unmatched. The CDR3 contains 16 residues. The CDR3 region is CASRGGQGASNYGYTF. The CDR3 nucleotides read TGTGCCAGTAGGGGCGGACAGGGGGCCTCTAACTATGGCTACACCTTC.

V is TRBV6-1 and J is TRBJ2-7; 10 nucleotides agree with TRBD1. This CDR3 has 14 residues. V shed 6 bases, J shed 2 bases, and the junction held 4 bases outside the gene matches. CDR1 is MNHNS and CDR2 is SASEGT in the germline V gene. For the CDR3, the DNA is TGTGCCAGCAGGTTCGGGACAGGGGCCTACGAGCAGTACTTC. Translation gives CASRFGTGAYEQYF.

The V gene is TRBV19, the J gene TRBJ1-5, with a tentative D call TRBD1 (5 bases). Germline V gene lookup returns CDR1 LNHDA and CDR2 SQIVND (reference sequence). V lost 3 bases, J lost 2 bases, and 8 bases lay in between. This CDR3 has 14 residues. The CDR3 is CASSMSRGNQPQHF. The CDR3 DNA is TGTGCCAGTAGTATGTCCAGGGGCAATCAGCCCCAGCATTTT.

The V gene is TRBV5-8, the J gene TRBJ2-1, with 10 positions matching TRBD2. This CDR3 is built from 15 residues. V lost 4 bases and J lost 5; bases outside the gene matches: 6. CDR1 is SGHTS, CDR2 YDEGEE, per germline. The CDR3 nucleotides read TGTGCCAGCAGCCGCCCGGGACTAGCGAACAATGAGCAGTTCTTC. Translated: CASSRPGLANNEQFF.